This T cell receptor beta chain was sequenced in a study of blood T cells in healthy people across ages (dated by TCRdb to about 2015). Some background on the complete study: Template switching captured roughly one uniquely barcoded TCR beta cDNA molecule per two T cells in model experiments. Using deep sequencing normalized with unique cDNA molecular identifiers, the study measured how TCR beta repertoire diversity changes with age. The donors were divided into four age groups: young (average roughly 15 years), middle-aged (about 39), aged (about 60) and long-lived (approximately 74). To avoid experimental bias, donors of different ages were spread randomly across the sequencing lanes. Two additional independent replicas of 1 million unique cDNA reads from the same blood draw were analyzed for two donors (one aged 18 to 30 and one aged 80 or older).

Library prep was done by 5' RACE. This sample was sequenced with an Illumina HiSeq 2500. A second PCR of roughly 6 to 12 cycles was performed with a sample-barcoded 5' primer and a J-beta primer mix. A unique molecular identifier was introduced onto each TCR beta cDNA molecule by a template-switch 5' adaptor carrying 12 random nucleotides. Each sample yielded at least 2.5 million CDR3-containing paired-end reads. The Mint cDNA synthesis kit, primed by a TRBC-specific oligonucleotide, was used to synthesize first-strand cDNA from all RNA. Following uracil-DNA glycosylase treatment, a first 18-cycle PCR with universal primers M1SS and BC2_uni_R was performed on all cDNA. In the authors' own workflow: For normalization, 1 million high-quality reads, each with a distinct molecular identifier, were randomly selected from each sample. Reads with shared molecular identifiers were discarded instead of being binned into consensus sequences. MiTCR, run with a Q25 quality threshold and the strictest error-elimination algorithm, handled CDR3 identification, clonotype clustering and error correction. A nonparametric unseen species model using Euler transformation provided a lower-bound estimate of total TCR beta diversity. TCRdb reprocessing: public reads trimmed at Q25 with fastp, clones called with MiXCR, in-frame beta chains kept. All rows with the same CDR3 protein become a single entry with the most common DNA and genes. These V and J calls derive from TCRdb rather than the authors' analysis. The sample table shows 1.5 million to 2 million distinct CDR3 sequences, and 40% to 55% are seen once. The ten biggest clones cover over 2% of the sample.

Broad study findings and their caveats: The percentage of naive T cells measured by flow cytometry correlated strongly with observed TCR beta diversity. Total diversity estimates from one million sequenced T cells were considered lower bounds and underestimates. Because the CMV infection status of the donors was unknown, age-related changes in expanded clonotypes may potentially have been confounded. As age increased, observed TCR beta diversity per million T cells dropped in a roughly linear way, and a significant reduction was already evident by age 40. Compared with the aged group, the long-lived group had more naive CD4+ T cells, fewer expanded clones and increased TCR diversity, suggesting age selection. Since profiling was done on bulk unsorted PBMCs, naive and antigen-experienced compartments could not be conclusively compared.

The CDR3 has 14 amino acids, counting the end cysteine and phenylalanine. Only the CDR3 portion is preserved as DNA: 42 bases, with reading frame beginning at the first base. The germline V and J ends show losses of 4 bases and 5 bases respectively, and no gene match explains 6 bases of the junction. The germline V gene (reference sequence) sets CDR1 to DFQATT and CDR2 to SNEGSKA. With regard to this clonotype: Its antigen is unknown. The input lacks base qualities; no much larger clone sits a single base away.

Systemically healthy Caucasian individuals from Russia, approximately 39 in total and aged about 6 to 90 years, were included as donors. Ten milliliters of peripheral blood were drawn from each donor into EDTA-treated Vacutainer tubes. PBMCs were isolated by Ficoll-Paque density-gradient centrifugation, with at least 7 million obtained per sample. Trizol reagent was used to extract total RNA from the PBMCs, yielding at least 5.5 micrograms per sample. For every donor, flow cytometry on a PBMC aliquot measured the percentage of naive CD45RAhigh/CD27high T cells. The chain links TRBV20-1 with TRBJ2-5; a stretch of 11 junction bases matches TRBD2. The source is a woman in her thirties or forties in good health. Sequenced sample: blood. The DNA is TGCAGTGCTACCACTAGCGGGAGCAGGGAGACCCAGTACTTC. Protein translation: CSATTSGSRETQYF.